Below, 20 T cell receptor beta chains from the same sample are listed, as sequenced in a study of T cell clonality in common variable immunodeficiency. Regarding the study as a whole: Reportedly, TCR beta sequences from common variable immunodeficiency showed fewer deletions and N-nucleotide insertions.

Some clones are missing from TCRdb's copy, which holds only in-frame ones; the method was immunoSEQ multiplex PCR. The sample has tens of thousands of clones, none seen only once; the top ten hold roughly 6%. These TCRs are of unknown antigen specificity. Specimen: peripheral blood mononuclear cells. The receptors were sampled from a human donor with common variable immunodeficiency.

This clone appeared many times. The observed sequence ends 3 residues before the CDR3 terminus, with the missing tail filled in from the germline J gene. V is TRBV6-2 or TRBV6-3 and J is TRBJ2-6, with TRBD2 as a possible D gene (5 bases). CDR1 and CDR2 from the germline V gene are MNHEY and SVGEGT. The CDR3 has 11 residues. The DNA read from the CDR3 is TGTGCCAGCAGCCCCCCGGGGTTC. Translating gives CASSPPGF. The CDR3 reads in full as CASSPPGFLTF.

The sample holds many counts of this clone. The CDR3 end is not reached by the read, which stops 3 residues before it; the germline J gene fills it in. V is TRBV20-1 and J is TRBJ2-5, with D perhaps matching TRBD1 or TRBD2 (5 bases each). This CDR3 has 12 residues. Deletions cut 6 bases from V and 5 bases from J, with 13 bases between. The germline V gene encodes CDR1 DFQATT and CDR2 SNEGSKA (reference sequence). Incomplete CDR3 DNA: TGCAGTGCCCAGAGAGAGGGGGAGACC. This encodes CSAQREGET. The entire CDR3 is CSAQREGETQYF.

This clone has a count of ten or more. The CDR3 loop reads CASSSTGGNQPQHF. The sequenced part of the CDR3 DNA is TGCGCCAGCAGCTCGACAGGGGGCAATCAGCCC. This chain connects TRBV5-1 to TRBJ1-5; 8 bases are a match to TRBD1. The DNA ends 3 residues before the CDR3 does, and the rest of the CDR3 is filled in from the germline J gene. Germline V gives CDR1 SGHRS, CDR2 YFSETQ. V dropped 3 bases and J dropped 2; count of bases not matched to a gene: 1. The CDR3 is made up of 14 amino acids.

With respect to this clone: The sequence runs out 3 residues before the end of the CDR3; the remainder is reconstructed from the germline J gene. The V gene is TRBV19, the J gene TRBJ1-3, with 10 bases that match TRBD1. The CDR3 totals 16 residues. Germline V CDR1 and CDR2: LNHDA, SQIVND (reference sequence). V was pared by 8 bases and J by 4 bases, with 11 bases of the junction left unmatched. CDR3: CASSPSTGGGGNTIYF. Incomplete CDR3 DNA: TGTGCCAGTTCCCCCTCGACAGGGGGCGGAGGAAACACC.

This clone occurred many times. The CDR3 end is not reached by the read, which stops 3 residues before it; the germline J gene fills it in. This chain uses TRBV7-2 with TRBJ2-7; TRBD1 might be the D (6 bases). V lost 0 bases and J 6 bases, leaving 9 bases between the germline ends. The CDR3 sequence is 13 residues long. Germline V CDR1 and CDR2: SGHTA, FQGNSA. The CDR3 protein is CASSLAAGAEQYF. Incomplete CDR3 DNA: TGTGCCAGCAGCTTAGCGGCAGGGGCCGAG.

Concerning this clone: The read falls 3 residues short of the CDR3 end, and the missing part is taken from the germline J gene. The gene calls are TRBV7-9 and TRBJ2-7; no definite D call. With 1 base removed from V and 4 bases from J, the gap between germline ends came to 14 bases. Germline assignment: CDR1 SEHNR and CDR2 FQNEAQ (reference sequence). The CDR3 totals 15 residues. Partial CDR3 DNA: TGTGCCAGCAGCTTAGGGTACGGTAAAGGGTACGAG. Translated, it gives CASSLGYGKGYE. The entire CDR3 is CASSLGYGKGYEQYF.

Concerning this clone: The CDR3 end falls 3 residues outside the read, so it is completed with the germline J gene. This chain connects TRBV19 to TRBJ1-6, with D uncertain. Germline V lookup: CDR1 LNHDA, CDR2 SQIVND (reference sequence). This CDR3 has 13 residues. V was cut by 7 bases and J by 7 bases, with 11 bases left in between. The CDR3 DNA, read in part, is TGTGCCAGTATTTACACAGAGAATTCACCC. Translating gives CASIYTENSP. The full CDR3 reads CASIYTENSPLHF.

This clone was recorded at least ten times. The missing CDR3 end, 3 residues past where the read stops, is filled in from the germline J gene. The chain carries TRBV6-2 or TRBV6-3 and TRBJ1-5; a weak D match, TRBD1 (6 bases). Trimming took 4 bases from V and 4 from J, leaving 11 bases between them. This CDR3 region has 14 residues. Germline CDR1 reads MNHEY; CDR2 reads SVGEGT. Incomplete CDR3 DNA: TGTGCCAGCAGTTTTACAGGGTTGAATCAGCCC. The encoded protein is CASSFTGLNQP. In full, the CDR3 reads CASSFTGLNQPQHF.

Concerning this clone itself: The CDR3 end is not reached by the read, which stops 3 residues before it; the germline J gene fills it in. The chain joins TRBV18 to TRBJ2-3; 8 bases align to TRBD1. This CDR3 region has 15 residues. With 4 bases clipped from V and 5 bases from J, the junction kept 8 bases outside the gene matches. The germline CDR1 and CDR2 sequences are KGHSH and LQKENI. The CDR3 bases that were read are TGTGCCAGCTCACTAAGGACAGGGTCCGTAGATACG. Protein: CASSLRTGSVDT. The CDR3 as a whole reads CASSLRTGSVDTQYF. Variable domain in full (rest from reference TRBV18 and TRBJ2-3): NAGVMQNPRHLVRRRGQEARLRCSPMKGHSHVYWYRQLPEEGLKFMVYLQKENIIDESGMPKERFSAEFPKEGPSILRIQQVVRGDSAAYFCASSLRTGSVDTQYFGPGTRLTVL.

This clone turned up a few times. With the read ending 3 residues before the CDR3 end, the germline J gene is used to fill in that end. The genes are TRBV7-9 and TRBJ1-4; 7 nucleotides line up with TRBD1. The CDR3 loop spans 14 amino acids. The V gene's germline CDR1 is SEHNR and CDR2 FQNEAQ (reference sequence). V gave up 1 base and J gave up 7 bases; unmatched junction bases: 3. The CDR3 spells CASSLGGTAEKLFF. The sequenced part of the CDR3 DNA is TGTGCCAGCAGCTTAGGTGGGACAGCTGAAAAA.

Worth noting for this clone: The read finishes 3 residues shy of the CDR3 end, and the germline J gene is used to complete it. The chain is built from TRBV5-1 and TRBJ2-7, with 9 bases identical to TRBD1. This CDR3 spans 15 amino acids. The V gene end was trimmed by 1 base and the J gene end by 5 bases; junction bases not matched to a gene: 7. Germline loops: CDR1 SGHRS, CDR2 YFSETQ. The CDR3 DNA, read in part, is TGCGCCAGCAGCTTGACAGGGGGCGATAGAAACGAG. Encoded protein: CASSLTGGDRNE. The whole CDR3 protein is CASSLTGGDRNEQYF. The full variable domain, rest sourced from reference TRBV5-1 and TRBJ2-7, is KAGVTQTPRYLIKTRGQQVTLSCSPISGHRSVSWYQQTPGQGLQFLFEYFSETQRNKGNFPGRFSGRQFSNSRSEMNVSTLELGDSALYLCASSLTGGDRNEQYFGPGTRLTVT.

This clone was seen more than once but under ten times. The CDR3 loop reads CASSAGDRGGNRDEQFF. The DNA read from the CDR3 is TGTGCCAGCAGCGCAGGAGACAGGGGCGGGAATCGCGATGAG. The genes are TRBV7-8 and TRBJ2-1, with TRBD1 identical over 8 bases. The read terminates 3 residues before the CDR3 end, so the remaining end is supplied by the germline J gene. Trimming cost V 5 bases and J 8 bases; bases outside gene matches: 17. This CDR3 is 17 amino acids long. The germline V gene encodes CDR1 SGHVS and CDR2 FQNEAQ.

The sample holds many counts of this clone. The read gets to within 3 residues of the CDR3 end, and the germline J gene fills in the rest. The V gene is TRBV30, the J gene TRBJ2-3; D not certain. V dropped 1 base and J dropped 0 bases, with 5 bases sitting between them. Germline V CDR1 and CDR2: GTSNPN, SVGIG (reference sequence). The CDR3 sequence is 13 residues long. This CDR3 reads CAWSGVSTDTQYF. The sequenced CDR3 bases are TGTGCCTGGAGTGGCGTTAGCACAGATACG.

This CDR3 reads CASSSTVYTEAFF. The CDR3 DNA, read in part, is TGTGCCAGCAGCTCGACAGTATATACTGAA. The chain links TRBV7-2 to TRBJ1-1; D may be TRBD1 (5 bases). The CDR3 end lies 3 residues beyond the end of the read and is filled in from the germline J gene. Trimming pared 4 bases from V and 5 bases from J, leaving 11 bases between. There are 13 residues in the CDR3. The germline V gene has CDR1 SGHTA and CDR2 FQGNSA.

This clone was seen many times. Read sequence stops 3 residues before the CDR3 end, and the germline J gene provides the missing end. V usage is TRBV30 and J usage is TRBJ2-1, with 11 bases matching TRBD1. J lost 4 bases, V lost 3 bases, and 5 bases had no gene match. The CDR3 is made up of 15 amino acids. In germline, CDR1 is GTSNPN, CDR2 SVGIG (reference sequence). This CDR3 reads CAWSLGTGGYNEQFF. The CDR3 bases that were read are TGTGCCTGGAGCCTCGGGACAGGGGGTTACAATGAG.

This clone was detected a few times. The sequence runs out 3 residues before the end of the CDR3; the remainder is reconstructed from the germline J gene. The rearrangement joins TRBV7-8 to TRBJ1-3, with D unresolved. The ends were cut back, 5 bases at V and 0 bases at J, with 14 bases in the middle. This CDR3 is built from 16 residues. CDR1 and CDR2 from the germline V gene are SGHVS and FQNEAQ. The part of the CDR3 DNA that was read is TGTGCCAGCAGCGAAGGAGCAGGCCTCTCTGGAAACACC. It codes for CASSEGAGLSGNT. The full CDR3 reads CASSEGAGLSGNTIYF.

This clone was detected many times. The missing CDR3 end, 3 residues past where the read stops, is filled in from the germline J gene. The chain couples TRBV29-1 to TRBJ2-2; D remains ambiguous. Trimming removed 3 bases from V and 0 bases from J, with 5 bases in between. This CDR3 has 13 residues. Germline V gene lookup returns CDR1 SQVTM and CDR2 ANQGSEA. This CDR3 is CSVDRTNTGELFF. The part of the CDR3 DNA that was read is TGCAGCGTTGACAGAACGAACACCGGGGAG.

This clone was seen at least ten times. The read ends 3 residues shy of where the CDR3 ends; the end is completed using the germline J gene. V gene TRBV20-1 combines with J gene TRBJ2-7; 7 nucleotides line up with TRBD2. Germline CDR1 DFQATT, CDR2 SNEGSKA (reference sequence). The CDR3 is made up of 13 amino acids. The V gene end was trimmed by 5 bases and the J gene end by 4 bases; junction bases not matched to a gene: 8. CDR3 protein: CSASAGVRYEQYF. The DNA read from the CDR3 is TGCAGTGCTTCCGCGGGAGTTAGATACGAG.

This clone came up a few times. The read ends 3 residues early relative to the CDR3; the germline J gene fills the gap. The V and J genes are TRBV19 and TRBJ2-1, with TRBD2 identical over 13 bases. J gave up 3 bases and V 6 bases, and 5 bases lay outside the gene matches. CDR3 length equals 16 residues. Germline CDR1 and CDR2: LNHDA and SQIVND (reference sequence). The CDR3: CASRPGLAGDYNEQFF. The sequenced part of the CDR3 DNA is TGTGCCAGTAGACCCGGACTAGCGGGAGACTACAATGAG.

This clone was seen ten or more times. Coverage ceases 3 residues before the CDR3 finishes, and the germline J gene fills in the end. This chain links TRBV6-1 with TRBJ1-1, with D hard to call. The CDR3 length is 15 residues. Trimming removed 4 bases from V and 1 base from J, with 13 bases in between. Germline V lookup: CDR1 MNHNS, CDR2 SASEGT. Partial CDR3 DNA: TGTGCCAGCAGTGTAGGTTTAGCGGAGAACACTGAA. Encoded protein: CASSVGLAENTE. The CDR3 in its entirety is CASSVGLAENTEAFF.